These 29 T cell receptor beta chains share one sample of origin, sequenced in a study of CD8 T cells in ankylosing spondylitis. Their antigen targets remain unknown. TCRdb called the 5' RACE reads again in MiXCR, with one record for every CDR3 protein. The repertoire holds about 500,000 distinct CDR3 sequences, with about 13% as singletons. Whole-study findings and limits: Roughly 8 highly homologous variants formed a TCR beta motif that appeared characteristic of ankylosing spondylitis blood.

The source material was blood, either unsorted or a sorted T cell fraction (not recorded which). Source of these receptors: a male donor with ankylosing spondylitis.

This clonotype was counted only a few times. The J gene is TRBJ2-5, the V gene TRBV29-1; the match to TRBD1 covers 12 bases. The germline CDR1 and CDR2 sequences are SQVTM and ANQGSEA. CDR3 size: 14 residues. V shed 8 bases and J 3 bases; nucleotides not matched to a gene: 7. The CDR3 nucleotides are TGCAGCACCCGGGACAGGGGGCGCGAAGAGACCCAGTACTTC. As protein: CSTRDRGREETQYF.

This clonotype was picked up many times. V is TRBV20-1 and J is TRBJ2-5; perhaps TRBD2 as D (7 bases). CDR1 and CDR2 (germline): DFQATT, SNEGSKA (reference sequence). V was cut by 0 bases and J by 4 bases, with 12 bases left in between. This CDR3 is built from 14 residues. The CDR3 is CSARDLGGPETQYF. CDR3 sequence (DNA): TGCAGTGCTAGAGATCTGGGGGGGCCAGAGACCCAGTACTTC.

Ten or more counts support this clonotype. This rearrangement joins TRBV5-1 to TRBJ2-1, with D perhaps TRBD2 (6 bases). The germline gives CDR1 SGHRS, CDR2 YFSETQ. The CDR3 length is 15 residues. Trimming removed 0 bases at V and 6 bases at J, with 13 bases between. The CDR3 spells CASSLALQGGNEQFF. CDR3 bases: TGCGCCAGCAGCTTGGCCCTTCAGGGAGGCAATGAGCAGTTCTTC.

V usage is TRBV5-1 and J usage is TRBJ2-6, with D perhaps TRBD1 (6 bases). The length of the CDR3 is 17 residues. Germline values: CDR1 SGHRS, CDR2 YFSETQ. Between the trimmed V and J ends, which lost 1 base and 0 bases, there was a span of 11 bases. In nucleotides, the CDR3 is TGCGCCAGCAGCTTGAACAGGGAGAGCTCTGGGGCCAACGTCCTGACTTTC. Its translation is CASSLNRESSGANVLTF.

This clonotype was detected a few times. The V gene is TRBV27, the J gene TRBJ2-4; D remains unclear. CDR1 and CDR2 (germline): MNHEY, SMNVEV (reference sequence). The V and J ends lost 6 bases and 1 base respectively, with 13 bases between them. The CDR3 consists of 15 residues. CDR3 sequence reads: CASRFSFDAKNIQYF. Written as DNA, the CDR3 is TGTGCCAGCAGGTTTTCTTTCGACGCCAAAAACATTCAGTACTTC.

J is TRBJ2-2 and V is TRBV7-2, with no clear D. CDR3 size: 13 residues. Trimming took off 8 bases at V and 2 bases at J, with 9 bases between the two ends. In germline, CDR1 is SGHTA, CDR2 FQGNSA. In DNA, the CDR3 is TGTGCCAGCGTCCACGTTAACACCGGGGAGCTGTTTTTT. Encoded protein: CASVHVNTGELFF.

In its sample, this clonotype was seen a few times. V gene TRBV20-1 combines with J gene TRBJ1-5, with D unresolved. The CDR3 length is 16 residues. The V and J ends lost 1 base and 1 base respectively, with 14 bases between them. Germline V gene data show CDR1 as DFQATT and CDR2 as SNEGSKA (reference sequence). The CDR3 DNA sequence: TGCAGTGCTAGAGTCCCCGACAATCCCAGCAATCAGCCCCAGCATTTT. It specifies CSARVPDNPSNQPQHF.

This clonotype was seen repeatedly, ten times or more. V is TRBV27 and J is TRBJ2-1, with a possible D match to TRBD2 (6 bases). The germline V and J ends were trimmed by 3 bases and 2 bases, with 14 bases remaining between them. The CDR3 spans 16 residues. Germline V CDR1 and CDR2: MNHEY, SMNVEV (reference sequence). The CDR3 coding sequence is TGTGCCAGCAGTTTTATGCGGGGTATAACCTACAATGAGCAGTTCTTC. It codes for CASSFMRGITYNEQFF.

This clonotype has a count of ten or more. This chain joins TRBV5-1 and TRBJ2-2; D perhaps matches TRBD2 (6 bases). The germline V and J ends were trimmed by 5 bases and 0 bases, with 8 bases remaining between them. This CDR3 is 14 amino acids long. From germline, CDR1 is SGHRS and CDR2 YFSETQ. The CDR3 region has the DNA TGCGCCAGCAGAGGCGGGACGAACACCGGGGAGCTGTTTTTT. As protein: CASRGGTNTGELFF.

At least ten counts were recorded for this clonotype. V is TRBV5-1 and J is TRBJ2-3; 11 positions agree with TRBD2. CDR1 SGHRS and CDR2 YFSETQ come from the germline V gene. The CDR3 loop spans 16 amino acids. Trimming at V came to 2 bases and at J to 0 bases, leaving 2 bases not matched to a gene. CDR3 sequence (DNA): TGCGCCAGCAGCTTCGGGACTAGCGGTAGCACAGATACGCAGTATTTT. Amino acid sequence: CASSFGTSGSTDTQYF.

The table lists this clonotype with many counts. The CDR3 sequence is CASSPVGLAADTQYF. The CDR3 DNA reads as TGTGCCAGCAGCCCCGTGGGACTAGCTGCAGATACGCAGTATTTT. The V gene is TRBV7-9, the J gene TRBJ2-3; 9 nucleotides align to TRBD2. The V and J ends lost 5 bases and 4 bases, in that order; junction bases with no gene match: 7. CDR1 is SEHNR and CDR2 is FQNEAQ in the germline V gene (reference sequence). The CDR3 sequence is 15 residues long.

This clonotype occurred a few times. J is TRBJ2-1 and V is TRBV6-1; D possibly corresponds to TRBD2 (6 bases). This CDR3 comprises 16 residues. V gave up 5 bases and J gave up 4 bases, with 18 bases separating them. Per the germline V gene, CDR1 is MNHNS and CDR2 is SASEGT. CDR3 sequence reads: CASSLGGLSAYNEQFF. In DNA, the CDR3 is TGTGCCAGCAGTCTAGGAGGGTTGTCGGCTTACAATGAGCAGTTCTTC.

CDR3 bases: TGCGCCAGCAGCTTGGCAGGAACCACAGATACGCAGTATTTT. This codes for CASSLAGTTDTQYF. The chain joins TRBV5-1 to TRBJ2-3; no firm D call. Germline CDR1 SGHRS, CDR2 YFSETQ. Trimming shortened V by 0 bases and J by 2 bases, and 7 bases separated the two germline ends. The CDR3 spans 14 residues.

V is TRBV20-1 and J is TRBJ1-2; TRBD1 matches 8 bases. Trimming cost V 3 bases and J 6 bases; bases outside gene matches: 12. Germline-derived CDR1 and CDR2 are DFQATT and SNEGSKA (reference sequence). The CDR3 totals 15 residues. The CDR3 DNA reads TGCAGTGCTAGGTCGGACCTACAGGGGGGGGATGGCTACACCTTC. Protein sequence: CSARSDLQGGDGYTF.

The J gene is TRBJ2-3, the V gene TRBV24-1, with a weak D call TRBD2 (6 bases). The CDR3 contains 15 residues. Germline V gives CDR1 KGHDR, CDR2 SFDVKD. V gave up 1 base and J gave up 4 bases, with 11 bases separating them. CDR3 in amino acids: CATSDFKSGADTQYF. Here the CDR3 DNA reads TGTGCCACCAGTGATTTTAAGTCGGGGGCAGATACGCAGTATTTT.

Notes on this clonotype: This may be a read error: a much more frequent sequence differs by one nucleotide. V and J are TRBV20-1 and TRBJ2-1; D is possibly TRBD2 (5 bases). Trimming removed 3 bases from V and 0 bases from J, with 6 bases in between. The CDR3 covers 13 residues. Germline V gene sequence: CDR1 DFQATT, CDR2 SNEGSKA (reference sequence). CDR3 protein: CSASGISYNEQFF. CDR3 nucleotides: TGCAGTGCTAGCGGGATCTCCTACAATGAGCAGTTCTTC.

This clonotype has just a few counts. This sequence joins TRBV4-2 and TRBJ2-5; 9 bases match TRBD1. Germline CDR1 LGHNA, CDR2 YNFKEQ. The CDR3 loop spans 15 amino acids. J gave up 5 bases and V 3 bases, and 7 bases lay outside the gene matches. The CDR3 loop reads CASSQPGQGVETQYF. In DNA, the CDR3 is TGTGCCAGCAGCCAGCCGGGACAGGGAGTGGAGACCCAGTACTTC.

This clonotype was found a few times. The chain is built from TRBV11-2 and TRBJ1-1; D uncertain. Germline V gene sequence: CDR1 SGHAT, CDR2 FQNNGV. Trimming took 2 bases from V and 4 from J, leaving 11 bases between them. CDR3 size: 14 residues. The CDR3 loop is CASSLSGDGTEAFF. DNA of the CDR3: TGTGCCAGCAGCTTAAGCGGGGATGGCACTGAAGCTTTCTTT.

This clonotype was counted a few times. The chain employs TRBV11-2 and TRBJ2-2; perhaps D is TRBD1 or TRBD2 (5 bases each). Between the trimmed V and J ends, which lost 5 bases and 6 bases, there was a span of 10 bases. The CDR3 covers 13 residues. CDR1 is SGHAT, CDR2 FQNNGV, per germline. This CDR3 is CASSPWGSGELFF. DNA of the CDR3: TGTGCCAGCAGCCCGTGGGGGTCCGGGGAGCTGTTTTTT.

This clonotype appeared many times. The chain is built from TRBV5-1 and TRBJ2-1, with 7 bases matching TRBD1. The CDR3 is 16 residues long. CDR1 is SGHRS, CDR2 YFSETQ, per germline. V lost 3 bases, J lost 0 bases, and 6 bases stayed unmatched. CDR3 protein: CASSSDRASSYNEQFF. The CDR3 bases are TGCGCCAGCAGCTCCGACAGGGCGAGCTCCTACAATGAGCAGTTCTTC.

This clonotype was counted between two and nine times. The V and J genes are TRBV6-1 and TRBJ1-3; tentatively, D is TRBD1 (5 bases). The CDR3 is 17 residues long. V was clipped by 6 bases and J by 0 bases, with 18 bases between them. Germline CDR1 reads MNHNS; CDR2 reads SASEGT. In nucleotides, the CDR3 is TGTGCCAGCAGCCTTCCTGGGGGGGTACCCTCTGGAAACACCATATATTTT. Translating gives CASSLPGGVPSGNTIYF.

The chain uses TRBV6-5 and TRBJ2-7; possibly TRBD2 for D (5 bases). CDR1 is MNHEY and CDR2 is SVGAGI in the germline V gene. V was pared by 2 bases and J by 4 bases, with 15 bases between. The CDR3 consists of 15 residues. The CDR3: CASSYRSGGLYEQYV. The CDR3, as DNA: TGTGCCAGCAGTTACAGGAGCGGCGGACTTTACGAGCAGTACGTC.

The chain is built from TRBV6-2 or TRBV6-3 and TRBJ2-5, with D possibly TRBD1 on 5 matching bases. CDR3 length: 12 amino acids. Between the trimmed V and J ends, which lost 5 bases and 4 bases, there was a span of 8 bases. Germline assignment: CDR1 MNHEY and CDR2 SVGEGT. CDR3 bases: TGTGCCAGCAGTGCAACAGGAGAGACCCAGTACTTC. Translated: CASSATGETQYF.

This chain uses TRBV6-1 with TRBJ2-5, with 7 positions matching TRBD1. Per germline, CDR1 MNHNS and CDR2 SASEGT. V trimming: 5 bases; J trimming: 3 bases; junction bases outside the gene matches: 3. The CDR3 covers 13 residues. The CDR3 sequence is CASSRDRKETQYF. In DNA form, the CDR3 reads TGTGCCAGCAGTAGGGACAGAAAAGAGACCCAGTACTTC.

This clonotype appeared a few times. The chain links TRBV28 to TRBJ2-5; D might be TRBD1 (6 bases). Germline CDR1 is MDHEN and CDR2 is SYDVKM. V was trimmed by 4 bases and J by 3 bases, leaving 6 bases between them. The CDR3 length is 12 residues. Here the CDR3 DNA reads TGTGCCAGCAGTTGGACAGAAGAGACCCAGTACTTC. It codes for CASSWTEETQYF.

In its sample, this clonotype was seen many times. CDR3 region: CASSLADSAYEKLFF. CDR3 nucleotides: TGTGCCAGCAGCTTGGCAGACTCGGCCTACGAAAAACTGTTTTTT. The V gene is TRBV5-6, the J gene TRBJ1-4; D unresolved. Germline V gene sequence: CDR1 SGHDT, CDR2 YYEEEE. The CDR3 runs 15 residues. V lost 0 bases, J lost 8 bases, and 14 bases lay in between.

The V call is TRBV6-1, the J call TRBJ2-7; 11 nucleotides match TRBD2. V lost 0 bases and J lost 5; bases outside the gene matches: 6. The CDR3 is 16 residues long. Germline CDR1 is MNHNS and CDR2 is SASEGT. The CDR3 sequence: CASSEALLAGGHEQYV. The CDR3 DNA reads TGTGCCAGCAGTGAAGCGCTTCTAGCGGGAGGACACGAGCAGTACGTC.

The genes are TRBV3-1 and TRBJ2-5; 9 bases align to TRBD2. The CDR3 totals 17 residues. V dropped 0 bases and J dropped 2; count of bases not matched to a gene: 7. CDR1 is LGHDT and CDR2 is YNNKEL in the germline V gene (reference sequence). CDR3 nucleotide sequence: TGTGCCAGCAGCCAAGATTTCAGGCGGGAGGGGCAAGAGACCCAGTACTTC. It yields the protein CASSQDFRREGQETQYF.

This clonotype was observed many times. Here the CDR3 DNA reads TGTGCCAGCAGCTACCCGGCTAGCGGGAACACCGGGGAGCTGTTTTTT. Translating gives CASSYPASGNTGELFF. The chain uses TRBV7-2 and TRBJ2-2, with 7 bases identical to TRBD2. Germline V CDR1 and CDR2: SGHTA, FQGNSA. This CDR3 is built from 16 residues. V trimming: 4 bases; J trimming: 1 base; junction bases outside the gene matches: 6. Using reference TRBV7-2 and TRBJ2-2 for the parts outside the CDR3, the full variable domain is GAGVSQSPSNKVTEKGKDVELRCDPISGHTALYWYRQSLGQGLEFLIYFQGNSAPDKSGLPSDRFSAERTGGSVSTLTIQRTQQEDSAVYLCASSYPASGNTGELFFGEGSRLTVL.